A single sample is the source of the 29 T cell receptor beta chains below, sequenced in a study of shared clonotypes between healthy human individuals. Sequencing used immunoSEQ multiplex PCR; TCRdb keeps in-frame clones, though not all of them. Seen here are approximately 1,500,000 clones, about 98% observed once, and the top ten hold around 0.45%. The material sequenced was naive CD4+ T cells sorted from blood. Subset reported: CD45RA+ positively selected. These receptors all stem from a man aged 25 to 40 in good health.

The rearrangement joins TRBV28 to TRBJ2-1, with TRBD2 identical over 8 bases. CDR3 length: 17 amino acids. Germline assignment: CDR1 MDHEN and CDR2 SYDVKM. Losses at the gene ends were 6 bases for V and 0 bases for J; bases not matched to a gene: 10. CDR3 protein: CASSRTPGLGSYNEQFF. CDR3 nucleotides: TGTGCCAGCAGCCGGACCCCGGGACTAGGCTCCTACAATGAGCAGTTCTTC.

Here the CDR3 reads CASSQDPGRARYEQYF. For the CDR3, the DNA is TGTGCCAGCAGCCAAGATCCCGGGAGGGCCCGATACGAGCAGTACTTC. The rearrangement joins TRBV14 to TRBJ2-7; 8 positions match TRBD2. After removal of 0 bases from V and 4 bases from J, the junction contained 8 bases not matched to a gene. There are 16 residues in the CDR3. Germline values: CDR1 SGHDN, CDR2 FVKESK.

The chain links TRBV4-3 to TRBJ1-2, with D perhaps TRBD1 (6 bases). This CDR3 comprises 13 residues. The V gene's germline CDR1 is LGHNA and CDR2 YSLEER. Between the trimmed V and J ends, which lost 0 bases and 4 bases, there was a span of 6 bases. CDR3: CASSQEDSYGYTF. As DNA, the CDR3 is TGCGCCAGCAGCCAAGAGGACAGCTATGGCTACACCTTC.

This clone was recorded once. The chain combines TRBV5-1 with TRBJ1-2; 9 positions agree with TRBD1. The germline V gene encodes CDR1 SGHRS and CDR2 YFSETQ. J was trimmed by 6 bases and V by 5 bases; bases with no gene match: 11. The CDR3 runs to 15 residues. For the CDR3, the DNA is TGCGCCAGCAGACTTTCTAACAGGGGGCATGATGGCTACACCTTC. Translating gives CASRLSNRGHDGYTF.

This clone was detected only once. The chain is built from TRBV5-8 and TRBJ2-5; possible D gene TRBD1, 6 bases. V was trimmed by 4 bases and J by 2 bases, leaving 15 bases between them. In germline, CDR1 is SGHTS, CDR2 YDEGEE. CDR3 length: 15 amino acids. CDR3 DNA sequence: TGTGCCAGCAGCCGCTCAGGGGCTTTACAAGAGACCCAGTACTTC. It encodes CASSRSGALQETQYF.

The V gene is TRBV11-2, the J gene TRBJ2-2; no clear D. Germline-derived CDR1 and CDR2 are SGHAT and FQNNGV. V shed 4 bases and J shed 4 bases, with 10 bases lying between them. This CDR3 region has 14 residues. CDR3 nucleotide sequence: TGTGCCAGCAGCTCAAGCCCTACCACCGGGGAGCTGTTTTTT. It yields the protein CASSSSPTTGELFF.

This chain uses TRBV5-1 with TRBJ2-1; unclear D gene. The germline gives CDR1 SGHRS, CDR2 YFSETQ. Trimming shortened V by 2 bases and J by 2 bases, and 20 bases separated the two germline ends. The CDR3 has 18 residues. The CDR3 loop is CASSFYPGPGATYNEQFF. In DNA form, the CDR3 reads TGCGCCAGCAGCTTCTACCCTGGTCCCGGAGCGACCTACAATGAGCAGTTCTTC.

A note on this clone: The same CDR3 is also encoded by other DNA sequences in this sample. This chain connects TRBV9 to TRBJ1-1; 7 bases line up with TRBD1. CDR3 size: 15 residues. With 2 bases clipped from V and 1 base from J, the junction kept 5 bases outside the gene matches. Germline V gives CDR1 SGDLS, CDR2 YYNGEE. CDR3 coding DNA: TGTGCCAGCAGCGTGGGGGGACAGCCGAACACTGAAGCTTTCTTT. Protein: CASSVGGQPNTEAFF. Supplemented by reference TRBV9 and TRBJ1-1, the full variable domain reads DSGVTQTPKHLITATGQRVTLRCSPRSGDLSVYWYQQSLDQGLQFLIQYYNGEERAKGNILERFSAQQFPDLHSELNLSSLELGDSALYFCASSVGGQPNTEAFFGQGTRLTVV.

The rearrangement uses TRBV27 and TRBJ2-7; 10 nucleotides align to TRBD1. Germline lookup yields CDR1 MNHEY and CDR2 SMNVEV (reference sequence). The junction had 11 bases not matched to a gene; V was cut back by 6 bases and J by 3 bases. This CDR3 has 16 residues. In nucleotides, the CDR3 is TGTGCCAGCAGCCCACCCGGTTGGACAGGGGGCTACGAGCAGTACTTC. This gives the protein CASSPPGWTGGYEQYF.

The genes are TRBV7-2 and TRBJ2-3; a weak D match, TRBD2 (6 bases). This CDR3 has 15 residues. The germline V gene has CDR1 SGHTA and CDR2 FQGNSA. V was trimmed by 1 base and J by 4 bases, leaving 12 bases between them. The CDR3 DNA sequence: TGTGCCAGCAGCTTAGATGGCGGGAACGCAGATACGCAGTATTTT. Its protein is CASSLDGGNADTQYF.

The chain is built from TRBV28 and TRBJ2-3; D not certain. CDR1 and CDR2 (germline): MDHEN, SYDVKM. The CDR3 runs 12 residues. V lost 9 bases, J lost 0 bases, and 7 bases lay in between. CDR3 in amino acids: CASTPSTDTQYF. The CDR3 DNA sequence: TGTGCCAGTACTCCGAGCACAGATACGCAGTATTTT.

V and J are TRBV2 and TRBJ2-7, with 10 bases fitting TRBD2. The CDR3 contains 14 residues. The J segment lost 7 bases and the V segment lost 2 bases, leaving 5 bases of the junction unmatched. The germline V gene has CDR1 SNHLY and CDR2 FYNNEI. For the CDR3, the DNA is TGTGCCAGCAGTGAACTAGCGGGAGTGGGGGAGCAGTACTTC. Protein sequence: CASSELAGVGEQYF. Complete variable domain (other parts from reference TRBV2 and TRBJ2-7): EPEVTQTPSHQVTQMGQEVILRCVPISNHLYFYWYRQILGQKVEFLVSFYNNEISEKSEIFDDQFSVERPDGSNFTLKIRSTKLEDSAMYFCASSELAGVGEQYFGPGTRLTVT.

The rearrangement joins TRBV7-2 to TRBJ1-3; TRBD1 might be the D (5 bases). Germline CDR1 and CDR2: SGHTA and FQGNSA. V shed 0 bases and J shed 4 bases, with 10 bases lying between them. This CDR3 comprises 15 residues. CDR3 DNA: TGTGCCAGCAGCTTAGCCTCGGGGGGAGGAAACACCATATATTTT. It yields the protein CASSLASGGGNTIYF.

This chain links TRBV5-1 with TRBJ2-5; TRBD2 agrees at 9 bases. The CDR3 length is 16 residues. Germline loops: CDR1 SGHRS, CDR2 YFSETQ. The V gene end was trimmed by 0 bases and the J gene end by 7 bases; junction bases not matched to a gene: 10. CDR3 DNA: TGCGCCAGCAGCTTGGCGGTTAGCGGGAGTAGCGCGACCCAGTACTTC. This sequence encodes CASSLAVSGSSATQYF.

This sequence joins TRBV29-1 and TRBJ2-6, with D unclear. The germline V and J ends were trimmed by 5 bases and 1 base, with 3 bases remaining between them. The CDR3 is 12 amino acids. Germline loops: CDR1 SQVTM, CDR2 ANQGSEA. CDR3: CSVISGANVLTF. The DNA of the CDR3 is TGCAGCGTTATTTCTGGGGCCAACGTCCTGACTTTC.

About this clone: Other DNA sequences in the sample encode the same CDR3. This sequence joins TRBV7-9 and TRBJ2-7, with D perhaps TRBD1 (6 bases). The CDR3 is made up of 15 amino acids. Deletions cut 2 bases from V and 0 bases from J, with 11 bases between. CDR1 and CDR2 from the germline V gene are SEHNR and FQNEAQ (reference sequence). CDR3 in DNA: TGTGCCAGCAGCTTAATTGGGGGCGCCTCCTACGAGCAGTACTTC. Protein: CASSLIGGASYEQYF.

This clone was picked up one time. The V call is TRBV10-3, the J call TRBJ1-5; D might be TRBD1 (5 bases). Trimming cost V 2 bases and J 9 bases, with 17 bases left between them. This CDR3 is built from 15 residues. CDR1 and CDR2 from the germline V gene are ENHRY and SYGVKD. CDR3: CAISEPGTGLGPQHF. Here the CDR3 DNA reads TGTGCCATCAGTGAGCCAGGGACCGGTCTAGGGCCCCAGCATTTT.

The V gene is TRBV5-1, the J gene TRBJ2-3; no reliable D call. Trimming cost V 4 bases and J 4 bases, with 10 bases left between them. The CDR3 length is 13 residues. Per the germline V gene, CDR1 is SGHRS and CDR2 is YFSETQ. CDR3 loop: CASSPDGSDTQYF. CDR3 coding DNA: TGCGCCAGCAGCCCGGACGGTTCAGATACGCAGTATTTT.

J is TRBJ2-3 and V is TRBV7-9; D tentatively reads TRBD1 or TRBD2 (5 bases each). The CDR3 is made up of 16 amino acids. V gave up 4 bases and J gave up 0 bases, with 14 bases separating them. CDR1 is SEHNR, CDR2 FQNEAQ, per germline (reference sequence). The CDR3 spells CASSWVRGASTDTQYF. The DNA of the CDR3 is TGTGCCAGCAGCTGGGTAAGAGGGGCTAGCACAGATACGCAGTATTTT.

This clone was detected only a few times. The chain couples TRBV9 to TRBJ2-3; TRBD1 might be the D (6 bases). Germline values: CDR1 SGDLS, CDR2 YYNGEE. V was cut by 3 bases and J by 6 bases, with 11 bases left in between. The CDR3 consists of 13 residues. CDR3 sequence (DNA): TGTGCCAGCAGCGCAACAGGGAAGGATACGCAGTATTTT. This sequence encodes CASSATGKDTQYF.

The chain couples TRBV5-4 to TRBJ2-7; no definite D call. V lost 2 bases, J lost 6 bases, and 12 bases lay in between. Germline V CDR1 and CDR2: SGHNT, YYREEE (reference sequence). This CDR3 has 13 amino acids. CDR3 sequence reads: CASSLGQVAEQYF. The DNA for the CDR3 is TGTGCCAGCAGCTTAGGGCAGGTCGCCGAGCAGTACTTC.

The chain uses TRBV7-9 and TRBJ2-1; 7 bases align to TRBD1. CDR1 is SEHNR and CDR2 is FQNEAQ in the germline V gene (reference sequence). Germline trimming cut 5 bases from V and 4 bases from J; bases unmatched to any gene: 8. This CDR3 is 15 amino acids long. The CDR3 DNA follows: TGTGCCAGCAGCGACCGGGACAGACCATACAATGAGCAGTTCTTC. It is translated as CASSDRDRPYNEQFF.

The genes are TRBV5-4 and TRBJ1-4, with no clear D. This CDR3 has 16 amino acids. Trimming took off 1 base at V and 4 bases at J, with 14 bases between the two ends. The germline CDR1 and CDR2 sequences are SGHNT and YYREEE (reference sequence). The CDR3 nucleotides read TGTGCCAGCAGCTTGAGGGCCGCGACCCGTAATGAAAAACTGTTTTTT. This translates into CASSLRAATRNEKLFF.

This clone is a singleton in its sample. The chain couples TRBV19 to TRBJ2-3, with 13 bases that match TRBD2. Germline CDR1 LNHDA, CDR2 SQIVND (reference sequence). V was clipped by 7 bases and J by 6 bases; unmatched bases: 13. CDR3 length: 17 amino acids. The CDR3 region has the DNA TGTGCCAGTAAGGGAGGAGGACTAGCGGGAGCGTGGGATACGCAGTATTTT. Its translation is CASKGGGLAGAWDTQYF.

The V and J genes are TRBV30 and TRBJ2-3; tentatively, D is TRBD2 (6 bases). V was trimmed by 8 bases and J by 4 bases, leaving 22 bases between them. CDR3 size: 15 residues. CDR1 and CDR2 from the germline V gene are GTSNPN and SVGIG (reference sequence). The CDR3 nucleotides are TGTGCCCCCCCTGGGGCGGGACCGGACTCAGATACGCAGTATTTT. This sequence encodes CAPPGAGPDSDTQYF.

The rearrangement uses TRBV5-1 and TRBJ2-6; TRBD1 agrees at 8 bases. CDR3 length: 18 residues. The trim removed 4 bases at V and 1 base at J, leaving 10 bases unmatched. Germline-derived CDR1 and CDR2 are SGHRS and YFSETQ. In nucleotides, the CDR3 is TGCGCCAGCAGCGGAGGACAGGGCTGGGCTTCTGGGGCCAACGTCCTGACTTTC. Residues: CASSGGQGWASGANVLTF.

This chain links TRBV5-4 with TRBJ2-7, with D tentatively TRBD1 (6 bases). The germline CDR1 and CDR2 sequences are SGHNT and YYREEE (reference sequence). V lost 0 bases to trimming and J lost 5 bases, with 18 bases between them. The CDR3 extends over 16 amino acids. CDR3 bases: TGTGCCAGCAGCTTGGCCTCGACAGGCAAGAGGAACGAGCAGTACTTC. Its protein product is CASSLASTGKRNEQYF.

The gene calls are TRBV27 and TRBJ2-6; 9 bases map to TRBD1. V lost 4 bases, J lost 4 bases, and 5 bases stayed unmatched. The germline gives CDR1 MNHEY, CDR2 SMNVEV (reference sequence). The CDR3 covers 16 residues. The CDR3 DNA follows: TGTGCCAGCAGTTCTTACAGGGGGCTGGGGGCCAACGTCCTGACTTTC. It encodes CASSSYRGLGANVLTF. Variable domain in full (rest from reference TRBV27 and TRBJ2-6): EAQVTQNPRYLITVTGKKLTVTCSQNMNHEYMSWYRQDPGLGLRQIYYSMNVEVTDKGDVPEGYKVSRKEKRNFPLILESPSPNQTSLYFCASSSYRGLGANVLTFGAGSRLTVL.

The gene calls are TRBV9 and TRBJ2-7, with a weak D call TRBD1 (5 bases). The V end lost 0 bases, the J end lost 4 bases, and 14 bases lay between the germline ends. Germline V CDR1 and CDR2: SGDLS, YYNGEE. The CDR3 consists of 15 residues. Here the CDR3 DNA reads TGTGCCAGCAGCGTAGGGGGCATATCGCAATACGAGCAGTACTTC. This translates into CASSVGGISQYEQYF.